This record covers a single TCR beta chain. Its cognate antigen has yet to be identified. Per-base quality was not reported, and no clone a single base away is much larger than it. Its CDR3 holds 14 amino acids, cysteine through phenylalanine. Only CDR3 DNA remains: 42 bases, in frame from the first base. In the germline V gene, CDR1 corresponds to SNHLY and CDR2 to FYNNEI. The sample is drawn from a study of tumor-infiltrating lymphocytes in primary liver carcinoma (dated by TCRdb to about 2017). Turning to the overall study: Of the five patients (three men and two women, aged 30 to 69 years), four had hepatocellular carcinoma and one had combined HCC and intrahepatic cholangiocarcinoma. Tumors of the five patients were stage T1-T3 N0M0 with maximum diameters of roughly 4 to 10 cm. Roughly 3.5 to 7.5 million productive TCRbeta reads were obtained per sample, and no significant difference in read depth was found between tissue types. Across five regions of each liver tumor, along with adjacent normal tissue and blood, the study brought together TCRbeta repertoire sequencing, expression microarrays and whole-exome sequencing. A total of approximately 35 specimens from 5 patients, comprising approximately 25 tumor regions, 5 adjacent noncancerous liver tissues and 5 peripheral blood samples, were covered by TCRbeta repertoire sequencing. Repertoires from technical replicates were highly reproducible, with mean shared-clone rates approximately 0.9 and correlation coefficients above 0.95. Broad study findings and their caveats: The top 250 clones accounted for a significantly greater share of the repertoire in tumors than in blood (p = 0.039). With just four or five patients in the study, the authors point out that the findings should be validated in a larger study. Consistent with antigen-driven expansion, pairs of tumor regions showed higher repertoire overlap (mean about 35%) than either tumor-adjacent pairs (approximately 17%) or tumor-blood pairs (roughly 15%). Comparison of CD4+ and CD8+ T cell repertoires was precluded by the use of bulk unsorted samples. Only the TCR beta chain was sequenced, which likely underestimates true repertoire diversity because unpaired alpha chains were not captured.

Without any cell sorting, total RNA and DNA were extracted together from around 20-30 mg of bulk tissue using the AllPrep DNA/RNA mini kit. Between late 2015 and 2016, about five patients in China with histopathologically diagnosed primary liver carcinoma had their tumors surgically resected. Chronic HBV infection was present in the patients, and the patients were treatment-naive at sampling. Each fresh piece of tumor and adjacent tissue was cut in two, with one half stored in RNAlater at -80 degrees C and the other half sent for histology. A constant-region primer and ProtoScript II reverse transcriptase were used to reverse-transcribe TCRbeta-specific cDNA from about 0.55 ug total RNA. Construction of the TCRbeta libraries relied on three nested rounds of multiplex PCR, following a slightly modified ARM-PCR procedure. Multiplex TRBV1-TRBV30 forward primers and a Cbeta reverse primer were used in the first two PCR rounds, each of which was run for 9 to 11 cycles. Sample barcodes and Illumina adapters were added in a final 25-cycle PCR with Deep VentR polymerase. Amplicons of 200-500 bp were gel-purified with a QIAquick gel extraction kit before sequencing. An Illumina HiSeq 2500 was used to sequence the TCRbeta amplicons with 250-bp paired-end reads. In the original analysis: Trimmomatic v0.33 was used to quality-trim the reads, and FLASH v1.2.11 was used to merge paired reads so that full CDR3 sequences could be recovered. MiGEC v1.2.1b assigned V, D and J germline segments to the rearranged TCRbeta sequences. VDJtools v1.0.0 computed clonotype statistics and Shannon-Wiener diversity indices. To reduce sampling bias, subsequent analyses other than the diversity analysis used only the 250 most abundant clonotypes in each sample. TCRdb's own reprocessing of the public reads used fastp at Q25 and MiXCR and kept productive beta chains. Rows merge per CDR3 protein into single entries with the most common DNA and genes. The V and J calls and clone size come from TCRdb's table, not from the authors' own analysis. This sample gives about 120,000 distinct CDR3 sequences in total; around two thirds of them show up just once. Clones ranked in the top ten supply roughly 7.3% of the sample.

This receptor chain uses TRBV2 and TRBJ2-3, with the D gene uncertain. The clonotype comes from a woman aged 60-75 years with primary liver carcinoma and hepatitis B virus infection. Sequencing used tumor-adjacent normal liver tissue. The sequence in DNA is TGTATCAGCAGTGTCCGAGCGCGCACAGATACGCAGTATTTT. Its product reads: CISSVRARTDTQYF.